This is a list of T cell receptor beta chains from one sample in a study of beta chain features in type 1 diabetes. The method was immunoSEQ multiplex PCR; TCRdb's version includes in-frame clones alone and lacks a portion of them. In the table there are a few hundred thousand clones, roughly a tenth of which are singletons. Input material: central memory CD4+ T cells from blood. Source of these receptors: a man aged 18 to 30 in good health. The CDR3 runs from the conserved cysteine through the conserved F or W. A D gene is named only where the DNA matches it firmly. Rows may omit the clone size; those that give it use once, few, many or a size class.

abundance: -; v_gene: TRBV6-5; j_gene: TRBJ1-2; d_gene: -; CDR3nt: TGTGCCAGCGCAACTCAGGCGGGTGGCTACACCTTC; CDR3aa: CASATQAGGYTF
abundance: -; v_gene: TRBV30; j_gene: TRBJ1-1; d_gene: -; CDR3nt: TGTGCCTGGAGGTCGGGGGGCCGGGGCACTGAAGCTTTCTTT; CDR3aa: CAWRSGGRGTEAFF
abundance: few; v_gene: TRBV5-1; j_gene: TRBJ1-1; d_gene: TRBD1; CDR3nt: TGCGCCAGCAGCCGCGCAGGGACAGGGGTTGAAGCTTTCTTT; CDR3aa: CASSRAGTGVEAFF
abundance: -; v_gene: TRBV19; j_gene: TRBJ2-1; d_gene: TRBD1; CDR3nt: TGTGCCAGTAGTCGGGACAGGGGATACAATGAGCAGTTCTTC; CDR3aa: CASSRDRGYNEQFF
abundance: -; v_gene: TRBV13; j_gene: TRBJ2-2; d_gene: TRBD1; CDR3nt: TGTGCCAGCAGCCGTTTGGGGACAGGGTCCGCCGGGGAGCTGTTTTTT; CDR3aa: CASSRLGTGSAGELFF
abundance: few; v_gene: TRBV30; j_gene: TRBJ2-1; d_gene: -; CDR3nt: TGTGCCTGGAGTGGAAACAATGAGCAGTTCTTC; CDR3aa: CAWSGNNEQFF
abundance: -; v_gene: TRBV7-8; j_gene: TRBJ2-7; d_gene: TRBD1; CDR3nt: TGTGCCAGCAGCTTGGACAGGGGCATCGACGAGCAGTACTTC; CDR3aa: CASSLDRGIDEQYF
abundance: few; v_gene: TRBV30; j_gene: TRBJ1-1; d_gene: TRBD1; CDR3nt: TGTGCCTGGAGTGTCCCGGAGGGGGCAGGCACTGAAGCTTTCTTT; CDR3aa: CAWSVPEGAGTEAFF
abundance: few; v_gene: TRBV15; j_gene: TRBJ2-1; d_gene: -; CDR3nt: TGTGCCACCAGCAGGGATGTGGGGGCCTACAATGAGCAGTTCTTC; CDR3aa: CATSRDVGAYNEQFF
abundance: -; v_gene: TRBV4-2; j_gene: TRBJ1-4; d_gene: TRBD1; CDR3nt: TGTGCCAGCAGCCCCCGAGGACAGGGGACAAATGAAAAACTGTTTTTT; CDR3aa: CASSPRGQGTNEKLFF
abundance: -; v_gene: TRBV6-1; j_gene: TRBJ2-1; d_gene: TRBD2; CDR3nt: TGTGCCAGCAGAGGTAGTCTAGCGGGGTACAATGAGCAGTTCTTC; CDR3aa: CASRGSLAGYNEQFF
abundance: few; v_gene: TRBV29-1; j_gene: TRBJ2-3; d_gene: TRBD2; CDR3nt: TGCAGCGTTGAAATAACTAGCGGGAGGGCAGATACGCAGTATTTT; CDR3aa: CSVEITSGRADTQYF
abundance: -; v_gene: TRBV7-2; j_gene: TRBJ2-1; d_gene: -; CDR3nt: TGTGCCAGCAGCCCGCATAGGAATGAGCAGTTCTTC; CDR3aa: CASSPHRNEQFF
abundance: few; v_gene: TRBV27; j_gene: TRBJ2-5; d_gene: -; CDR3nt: TGTGCCAGCAGTCCTGCCGGGACGGCTGCAGAGACCCAGTACTTC; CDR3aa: CASSPAGTAAETQYF
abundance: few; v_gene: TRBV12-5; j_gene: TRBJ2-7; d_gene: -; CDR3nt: TGTGCTAGTGGTTTGGTCTCAGGGAGGTGGGCCTACGAGCAGTACTTC; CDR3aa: CASGLVSGRWAYEQYF
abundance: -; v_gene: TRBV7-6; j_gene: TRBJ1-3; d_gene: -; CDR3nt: TGTGCCAGCAGCCCCGCGAGGGGCTCAGGAAACACCATATATTTT; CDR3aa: CASSPARGSGNTIYF
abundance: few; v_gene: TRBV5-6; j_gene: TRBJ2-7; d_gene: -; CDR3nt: TGTGCCAGCAGCCTTCTCGGGACGCCCTACGAGCAGTACTTC; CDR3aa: CASSLLGTPYEQYF
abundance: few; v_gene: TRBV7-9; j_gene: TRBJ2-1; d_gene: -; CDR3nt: TGTGCCAGCAGCTTACACAGGGATAACAATGAGCAGTTCTTC; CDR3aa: CASSLHRDNNEQFF
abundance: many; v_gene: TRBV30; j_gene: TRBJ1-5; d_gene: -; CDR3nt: TGTGCCTGGAGTGTACGTAGCAATAGCAATCAGCCCCAGCATTTT; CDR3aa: CAWSVRSNSNQPQHF
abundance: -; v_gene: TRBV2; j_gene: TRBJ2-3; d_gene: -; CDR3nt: TGTGCCAGCGGGGGTCTCTCCGGCACAGATACGCAGTATTTT; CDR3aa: CASGGLSGTDTQYF
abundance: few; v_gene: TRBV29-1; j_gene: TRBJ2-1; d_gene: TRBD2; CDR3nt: TGCAGCGTTCGAGGGACTACCTCCTACAATGAGCAGTTCTTC; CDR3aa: CSVRGTTSYNEQFF
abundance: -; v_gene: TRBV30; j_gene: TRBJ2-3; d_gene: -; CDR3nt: TGTGCCTGGAGTAGCCTCGACTTTAGGCAGTATTTT; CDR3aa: CAWSSLDFRQYF
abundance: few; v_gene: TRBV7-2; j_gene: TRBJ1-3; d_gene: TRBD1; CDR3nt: TGTGCCAGCGGGACAGGAAGTTCTGGAAACACCATATATTTT; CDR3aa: CASGTGSSGNTIYF
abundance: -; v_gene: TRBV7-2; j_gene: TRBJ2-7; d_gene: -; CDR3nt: TGTGCCAGCAGCGGGGAAGGGTCGCCCTTTGAGCAGTACTTC; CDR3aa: CASSGEGSPFEQYF
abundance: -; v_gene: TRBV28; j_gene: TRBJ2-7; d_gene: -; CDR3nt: TGTGCCAGCATCGAAGGAGGCGGAGGGAACGACGAGCAGTACTTC; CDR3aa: CASIEGGGGNDEQYF
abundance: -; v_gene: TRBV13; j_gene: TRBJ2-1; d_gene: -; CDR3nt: TGTGCCAGCAGTTCCCCCCGGCTTAGGGGCAGGGAGCAGTTCTTC; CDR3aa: CASSSPRLRGREQFF
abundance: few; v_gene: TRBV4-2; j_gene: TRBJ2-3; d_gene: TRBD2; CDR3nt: TGTGCCAGCAGCTCGGGACTAGCGGTCACAGATACGCAGTATTTT; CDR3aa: CASSSGLAVTDTQYF
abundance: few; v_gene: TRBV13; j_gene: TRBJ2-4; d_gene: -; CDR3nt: TGTGCCAGCAGCTTAGCGGGGAGAGCCAAAAACATTCAGTACTTC; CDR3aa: CASSLAGRAKNIQYF
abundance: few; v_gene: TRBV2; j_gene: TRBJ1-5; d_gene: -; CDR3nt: TGTGCCAGCAGTCTACAGAATGCCAGGGTGGGTCAGCCCCAGCATTTT; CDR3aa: CASSLQNARVGQPQHF
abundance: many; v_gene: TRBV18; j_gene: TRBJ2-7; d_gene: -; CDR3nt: TGTGCCAGCTCACCCCGCTTTGGAGTGGGGGGGTACTTC; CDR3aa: CASSPRFGVGGYF
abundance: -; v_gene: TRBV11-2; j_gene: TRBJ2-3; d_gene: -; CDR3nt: TGTGCCAGCAGCTTAGATTACGGGGGAGGCGCAGATACGCAGTATTTT; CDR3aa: CASSLDYGGGADTQYF
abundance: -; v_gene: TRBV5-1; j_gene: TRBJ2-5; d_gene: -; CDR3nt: TGCGCCAGCAGCTTGGAACCTCTAGCGTGGGGCGGGGAGACCCAGTACTTC; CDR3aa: CASSLEPLAWGGETQYF
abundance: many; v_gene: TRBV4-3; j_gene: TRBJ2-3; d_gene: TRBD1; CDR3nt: TGCGCCAGCAGCCAAGATTGGACAGGGTTCACAGATACGCAGTATTTT; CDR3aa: CASSQDWTGFTDTQYF
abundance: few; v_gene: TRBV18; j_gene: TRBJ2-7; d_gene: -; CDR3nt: TGTGCCAGCTCACCGGGGGCGGTAAGCTACGAGCAGTACTTC; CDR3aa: CASSPGAVSYEQYF
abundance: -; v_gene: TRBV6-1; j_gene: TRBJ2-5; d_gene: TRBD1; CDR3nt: TGTGCCAGCAATCAGGACAGGGGGCGGGTGACCCAGTACTTC; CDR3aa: CASNQDRGRVTQYF
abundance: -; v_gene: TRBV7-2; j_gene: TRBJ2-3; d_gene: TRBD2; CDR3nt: TGTGCCAGCAGCTTAGAGGGGGGACTAGCGGGATCTAGCACAGATACGCAGTATTTT; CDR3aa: CASSLEGGLAGSSTDTQYF
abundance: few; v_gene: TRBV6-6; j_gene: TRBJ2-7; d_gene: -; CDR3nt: TGTGCCAGCAGCCCCAGTCACGAGCAGTACTTC; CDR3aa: CASSPSHEQYF
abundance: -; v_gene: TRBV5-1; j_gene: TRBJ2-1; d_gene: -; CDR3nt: TGCGCCAGCAGGGGGATAGGAACTAGCTCCTACAATGAGCAGTTCTTC; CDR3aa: CASRGIGTSSYNEQFF